The next 8 T cell receptor beta chains were all read from a single sample in a study of identical twins. Via MiXCR, TCRdb re-called the 5' RACE reads, giving one row per CDR3 protein. The sample contains a few hundred thousand distinct CDR3 sequences, over 8.5% of which appear only once. The same specimen was also included in a second study, on yellow fever vaccine responses in identical twins.

Sequencing used PBMCs. The receptors were gathered from a woman aged 18-29 years in good health.

In its sample, this clonotype was seen once. Mismatch with germline at one junction end may stem from a read error. The chain carries TRBV20-1 and TRBJ2-3; 11 bases are a match to TRBD2. This CDR3 has 16 amino acids. Germline lookup yields CDR1 DFQATT and CDR2 SNEGSKA (reference sequence). The CDR3 loop reads CCAISIAGGSTDTQYF. The CDR3 DNA sequence: TGCTGTGCTATATCTATAGCGGGAGGGAGCACAGATACGCAGTATTTT.

J is TRBJ2-1 and V is TRBV2, with TRBD1 as a possible D gene (5 bases). There are 14 residues in the CDR3. CDR1 is SNHLY, CDR2 FYNNEI, per germline. Trimming took off 11 bases at V and 5 bases at J, with 19 bases between the two ends. This chain's CDR3 is CADAQGWGNNEQFF. The CDR3, as DNA: TGTGCCGACGCTCAGGGATGGGGAAACAATGAGCAGTTCTTC.

This clonotype turned up a few times. CDR3 loop: CASSGRNTEAFF. CDR3 DNA sequence: TGTGCCAGCTCAGGCAGGAACACTGAAGCTTTCTTT. V gene TRBV18 combines with J gene TRBJ1-1; D gene unclear. The CDR3 spans 12 residues. The ends were cut back, 5 bases at V and 1 base at J, with 5 bases in the middle. Germline V CDR1 and CDR2: KGHSH, LQKENI.

This chain joins TRBV20-1 and TRBJ2-7; D perhaps matches TRBD1 (5 bases). Trimming shortened V by 1 base and J by 2 bases, and 9 bases separated the two germline ends. This CDR3 comprises 13 residues. Germline CDR1 reads DFQATT; CDR2 reads SNEGSKA (reference sequence). CDR3 region: CSARGQTTYEQYF. The DNA for the CDR3 is TGCAGTGCTAGAGGACAGACCACCTACGAGCAGTACTTC.

This clonotype turned up a few times. The chain joins TRBV10-3 to TRBJ2-4, with 14 bases lining up with TRBD2. The V gene end was trimmed by 3 bases and the J gene end by 9 bases; junction bases not matched to a gene: 10. The length of the CDR3 is 17 residues. The germline V gene encodes CDR1 ENHRY and CDR2 SYGVKD. CDR3 loop: CAISDQTSGRAASIQYF. The CDR3 coding sequence is TGTGCCATCAGTGACCAGACTAGCGGGAGGGCGGCGAGCATTCAGTACTTC.

The chain combines TRBV2 with TRBJ2-5; TRBD2 matches 12 bases. V was clipped by 6 bases and J by 4 bases; unmatched bases: 12. CDR1 is SNHLY, CDR2 FYNNEI, per germline. This CDR3 spans 17 amino acids. The CDR3 coding sequence is TGTGCCAGCAGAAACAGCCTAGCGGGGGGGCCCCGAGAGACCCAGTACTTC. Translating gives CASRNSLAGGPRETQYF.

This clonotype was observed a few times. The gene calls are TRBV12-3 or TRBV12-4 and TRBJ2-1; 7 bases match TRBD2. The CDR3 runs 16 residues. V was clipped by 5 bases and J by 4 bases; unmatched bases: 11. This chain's CDR3 is CASSAIGTKIYNEQFF. The CDR3 bases are TGTGCCAGCAGTGCGATTGGGACTAAGATTTACAATGAGCAGTTCTTC.

The table lists this clonotype with a few counts. The rearrangement joins TRBV4-1 to TRBJ2-7; no definite D call. Per the germline V gene, CDR1 is MGHRA and CDR2 is YSYEKL. The CDR3 runs to 12 residues. V lost 1 base to trimming and J lost 6 bases, with 7 bases between them. CDR3 bases: TGCGCCAGCAGCCAAGTAGGGTCCGAGCAGTACTTC. Residues: CASSQVGSEQYF.